Presented here are 8 T cell receptor beta chains from one specimen sequenced in a study of response to subunit inactivated influenza vaccine. MiXCR was run by TCRdb on the RT-PCR reads, yielding one entry per CDR3 protein. Counted here are roughly 190,000 distinct CDR3 sequences, around 14% occurring once; the ten biggest clones make up approximately 25%. Specimen: CD8+ T cells sorted from PBMCs, collected roughly 5 days after vaccination. These receptors all stem from a man aged 50 to 59 who received an inactivated influenza vaccine.

V gene TRBV4-3 combines with J gene TRBJ2-3, with D possibly being TRBD1 (6 bases). CDR1 and CDR2 from the germline V gene are LGHNA and YSLEER. Trimming removed 0 bases at V and 2 bases at J, with 18 bases between. The CDR3 is 18 residues long. This CDR3 reads CASSQDHGGRRSTDTQYF. As DNA, the CDR3 is TGCGCCAGCAGCCAAGACCATGGGGGCCGACGGTCCACAGATACGCAGTATTTT.

The rearrangement joins TRBV4-3 to TRBJ2-1, with 7 nucleotides matching TRBD1. There are 14 residues in the CDR3. The germline V gene has CDR1 LGHNA and CDR2 YSLEER. Trimming at V came to 3 bases and at J to 7 bases, leaving 6 bases not matched to a gene. CDR3 bases: TGCGCCAGCAGCCACCGAACAGGGGTTAATGAGCAGTTCTTC. It specifies CASSHRTGVNEQFF.

This clonotype has a handful of counts. The chain is built from TRBV28 and TRBJ2-3; 13 bases line up with TRBD2. The CDR3 is 15 amino acids. V dropped 6 bases and J dropped 5; count of bases not matched to a gene: 5. Germline V gene data show CDR1 as MDHEN and CDR2 as SYDVKM. CDR3 sequence (DNA): TGTGCCAGCAGGGAACTAGCGGGGGGGCAAGATACGCAGTATTTT. As protein: CASRELAGGQDTQYF. The variable domain in full, with the rest retrieved from reference TRBV28 and TRBJ2-3, is DVKVTQSSRYLVKRTGEKVFLECVQDMDHENMFWYRQDPGLGLRLIYFSYDVKMKEKGDIPEGYSVSREKKERFSLILESASTNQTSMYLCASRELAGGQDTQYFGPGTRLTVL.

In its sample, this clonotype was seen a few times. V usage is TRBV4-2 and J usage is TRBJ2-7; tentatively, D is TRBD1 (5 bases). Trimming left V 0 bases short and J 0 bases short, with 12 bases between. Germline CDR1 and CDR2: LGHNA and YNFKEQ. The CDR3 runs 16 residues. The DNA of the CDR3 is TGTGCCAGCAGCCAAGATCCCAGGGTAGGCTCCTACGAGCAGTACTTC. Translation gives CASSQDPRVGSYEQYF.

Many counts were recorded for this clonotype. The V and J genes are TRBV5-1 and TRBJ2-1; no definite D call. There are 12 residues in the CDR3. CDR1 and CDR2 from the germline V gene are SGHRS and YFSETQ. V dropped 1 base and J dropped 13 bases, with 12 bases sitting between them. CDR3 region: CASSLSAMEQFF. The CDR3 DNA reads TGCGCCAGCAGCTTGTCGGCCATGGAACAGTTCTTC.

The table lists this clonotype with a few counts. The chain links TRBV7-9 to TRBJ1-2; D ambiguous. Germline V gives CDR1 SEHNR, CDR2 FQNEAQ (reference sequence). V gave up 1 base and J gave up 6 bases, with 6 bases separating them. The CDR3 runs to 12 residues. This CDR3 reads CASSLVVDGYTF. The CDR3 DNA reads as TGTGCCAGCAGCTTAGTGGTCGATGGCTACACCTTC.

The chain uses TRBV28 and TRBJ2-2, with D uncertain. Looked up from germline, CDR1 is MDHEN and CDR2 is SYDVKM. This CDR3 contains 17 residues. V gave up 1 base and J gave up 3 bases, with 15 bases separating them. The DNA of the CDR3 is TGTGCCAGCAGTTTATCTGGCTACTCGGTTGACACCGGGGAGCTGTTTTTT. This encodes CASSLSGYSVDTGELFF.

The rearrangement uses TRBV3-1 and TRBJ2-1; D unclear. V was trimmed by 0 bases and J by 2 bases, leaving 11 bases between them. The CDR3 extends over 16 amino acids. Germline CDR1 and CDR2: LGHDT and YNNKEL (reference sequence). CDR3 sequence (DNA): TGTGCCAGCAGCCAAGATCTGAAAGGTCCCTACAATGAGCAGTTCTTC. Its translation: CASSQDLKGPYNEQFF.